This is a list of T cell receptor beta chains from one sample in a study of cytomegalovirus exposure and HLA in healthy donors. Sequencing was performed with immunoSEQ multiplex PCR; in TCRdb, only in-frame clones are kept and a portion is missing. The sample holds 150,000 to 170,000 clones; around three quarters are singletons and the top ten take approximately 4%. Sequencing was performed on PBMCs. These receptors originate from a woman aged 35 to 49 in good health and CMV-seronegative. Both conserved end residues are part of each CDR3. Each record gives: clone size, D gene, J gene, V gene, CDR3 DNA, CDR3 protein. The D gene is left open where the match is weak. Size tells how often a clone was seen (once, few, many) or the class of an expanded clone, and some rows leave it out.

clone size: -
D gene: -
J gene: TRBJ2-7
V gene: TRBV6-1
CDR3 DNA: TGTGCCAGCAGGGGAGGTTTCAGCTCCTACGAGCAGTACTTC
CDR3 protein: CASRGGFSSYEQYF

clone size: -
D gene: -
J gene: TRBJ2-1
V gene: TRBV7-2
CDR3 DNA: TGTGCCAGCAGCTTAGCTAGACGGAGCAATGAGCAGTTCTTC
CDR3 protein: CASSLARRSNEQFF

clone size: -
D gene: TRBD2
J gene: TRBJ2-5
V gene: TRBV5-1
CDR3 DNA: TGCGCCAGCAGTCATGGACTAGCGGGAGTGGGGGAGACCCAGTACTTC
CDR3 protein: CASSHGLAGVGETQYF

clone size: -
D gene: TRBD2
J gene: TRBJ2-3
V gene: TRBV7-2
CDR3 DNA: TGTGCCAGCAGCCCGGGACTAGCGGGGGGAGATACGCAGTATTTT
CDR3 protein: CASSPGLAGGDTQYF

clone size: -
D gene: TRBD1
J gene: TRBJ1-4
V gene: TRBV30
CDR3 DNA: TGTGCCTGGAGCCGACAGGGAGGTGAAAAACTGTTTTTT
CDR3 protein: CAWSRQGGEKLFF

clone size: once
D gene: TRBD2
J gene: TRBJ2-1
V gene: TRBV7-9
CDR3 DNA: TGTGCCAGTCTCCTAGCCAGCGGGAGCGATGAGCAGTTCTTC
CDR3 protein: CASLLASGSDEQFF

clone size: -
D gene: -
J gene: TRBJ2-5
V gene: TRBV6-5
CDR3 DNA: TGTGCCAGCAGTTACGAGCAGGGGATGGAGACCCAGTACTTC
CDR3 protein: CASSYEQGMETQYF

clone size: few
D gene: -
J gene: TRBJ2-3
V gene: TRBV5-1
CDR3 DNA: TGCGCCAGCAGCGCCGCGAATACGCAGTATTTT
CDR3 protein: CASSAANTQYF

clone size: -
D gene: -
J gene: TRBJ2-5
V gene: TRBV10-3
CDR3 DNA: TGTGCCATCAGTGCCCAGGGTGGGGAGACCCAGTACTTC
CDR3 protein: CAISAQGGETQYF

clone size: -
D gene: -
J gene: TRBJ1-4
V gene: TRBV19
CDR3 DNA: TGTACCAGTACCGTGGACAGCGGGAGGGAAAAACTGTTTTTT
CDR3 protein: CTSTVDSGREKLFF

clone size: -
D gene: TRBD2
J gene: TRBJ2-1
V gene: TRBV6-1
CDR3 DNA: TGTGCCAGCAGGGTACTAGCGGGGAGCTACAATGAGCAGTTCTTC
CDR3 protein: CASRVLAGSYNEQFF

clone size: -
D gene: -
J gene: TRBJ1-1
V gene: TRBV5-4
CDR3 DNA: TGTGCCAGCAGCTCCCAAGGCGCGGGGAACACTGAAGCTTTCTTT
CDR3 protein: CASSSQGAGNTEAFF

clone size: -
D gene: -
J gene: TRBJ2-5
V gene: TRBV28
CDR3 DNA: TGTGCCAGCAGTTTACAGTCGGAGATAGACTTC
CDR3 protein: CASSLQSEIDF

clone size: few
D gene: TRBD2
J gene: TRBJ2-5
V gene: TRBV4-1
CDR3 DNA: TGCGCCAGCAGCCAAACTAGCGGGGGGAAGACCCAGTACTTC
CDR3 protein: CASSQTSGGKTQYF

clone size: -
D gene: -
J gene: TRBJ2-2
V gene: TRBV25-1
CDR3 DNA: TGTGCCAGCACCCGCCTAGGGAGCACCGGGGAGCTGTTTTTT
CDR3 protein: CASTRLGSTGELFF

clone size: -
D gene: -
J gene: TRBJ2-7
V gene: TRBV5-4
CDR3 DNA: TGTGCCAGCAGCTTACGGGGATCCTACGAGCAGTACTTC
CDR3 protein: CASSLRGSYEQYF

clone size: -
D gene: TRBD1
J gene: TRBJ1-6
V gene: TRBV30
CDR3 DNA: TGTGCCTGGAGACAGGGGGCTCTTAATTCACCCCTCCACTTT
CDR3 protein: CAWRQGALNSPLHF

clone size: -
D gene: TRBD2
J gene: TRBJ2-7
V gene: TRBV6-5
CDR3 DNA: TGTGCCAGCAGCCCCAACGTGGGAGGGCCCGAGCAGTACTTC
CDR3 protein: CASSPNVGGPEQYF

clone size: few
D gene: TRBD1
J gene: TRBJ1-5
V gene: TRBV6-4
CDR3 DNA: TGTGCCAGCAGCCTACAGGGGTCTCAGCCCCAGCATTTT
CDR3 protein: CASSLQGSQPQHF

clone size: -
D gene: -
J gene: TRBJ1-6
V gene: TRBV5-1
CDR3 DNA: TGCGCCAGCAGCGAGCACTCCTATAATTCACCCCTCCACTTT
CDR3 protein: CASSEHSYNSPLHF

clone size: -
D gene: -
J gene: TRBJ2-6
V gene: TRBV18
CDR3 DNA: TGTGCCAGCCTCCCCCAGGGTGGGGCCAACGTCCTGACTTTC
CDR3 protein: CASLPQGGANVLTF

clone size: -
D gene: -
J gene: TRBJ2-2
V gene: TRBV30
CDR3 DNA: TGTGCCTGTGACGTCGAGGGCCCCGGGGAGCTGTTTTTT
CDR3 protein: CACDVEGPGELFF

clone size: -
D gene: TRBD2
J gene: TRBJ2-5
V gene: TRBV11-3
CDR3 DNA: TGTGCCAGCAGCGAGAGAGGGGCGGGAGTGAGAGAGACCCAGTACTTC
CDR3 protein: CASSERGAGVRETQYF

clone size: -
D gene: -
J gene: TRBJ1-5
V gene: TRBV6-4
CDR3 DNA: TGTGCCAGCAGTGTACAGGACAATCAGCCCCAGCATTTT
CDR3 protein: CASSVQDNQPQHF

clone size: -
D gene: -
J gene: TRBJ1-4
V gene: TRBV6-1
CDR3 DNA: TGTGCCAGCAGATTAATGGAAAAACTGTTTTTT
CDR3 protein: CASRLMEKLFF

clone size: -
D gene: -
J gene: TRBJ2-7
V gene: TRBV6-5
CDR3 DNA: TGTGCCAGCAGCCACGGACAGTCCTACGAGCAGTACTTC
CDR3 protein: CASSHGQSYEQYF

clone size: once
D gene: TRBD1
J gene: TRBJ2-5
V gene: TRBV5-1
CDR3 DNA: TGCGCCAGCAGCTCTGGACAGGGAAAAGAGACCCAGTACTTC
CDR3 protein: CASSSGQGKETQYF

clone size: -
D gene: -
J gene: TRBJ1-3
V gene: TRBV29-1
CDR3 DNA: TGCAGCGTTTCGGAGGGTGGAAACACCATATATTTT
CDR3 protein: CSVSEGGNTIYF

clone size: -
D gene: -
J gene: TRBJ2-6
V gene: TRBV10-3
CDR3 DNA: TGTGCCATCAGGCCACAGGCTTCTGGGGCCAACGTCCTGACTTTC
CDR3 protein: CAIRPQASGANVLTF

clone size: -
D gene: -
J gene: TRBJ2-1
V gene: TRBV5-1
CDR3 DNA: TGCGCCAGCAGCTTGGTGGGGGCGAGTTCCTACAATGAGCAGTTCTTC
CDR3 protein: CASSLVGASSYNEQFF

clone size: -
D gene: -
J gene: TRBJ1-5
V gene: TRBV10-3
CDR3 DNA: TGTGCCATCAGTGAGAGACAGGATAATCAGCCCCAGCATTTT
CDR3 protein: CAISERQDNQPQHF

clone size: few
D gene: TRBD1
J gene: TRBJ1-1
V gene: TRBV7-2
CDR3 DNA: TGTGCCAGCAGCTTAGCCCGCAGGGGGCGGAACACTGAAGCTTTCTTT
CDR3 protein: CASSLARRGRNTEAFF

clone size: -
D gene: -
J gene: TRBJ2-5
V gene: TRBV5-1
CDR3 DNA: TGCGCCAGCAGCCCGCAACCGGACAGTCTTGAGACCCAGTACTTC
CDR3 protein: CASSPQPDSLETQYF

clone size: -
D gene: TRBD1
J gene: TRBJ1-1
V gene: TRBV13
CDR3 DNA: TGTGCCAGCAGCACACCGGGACAGTTAAACACTGGAGCTTTCTTT
CDR3 protein: CASSTPGQLNTGAFF

clone size: -
D gene: -
J gene: TRBJ1-3
V gene: TRBV2
CDR3 DNA: TGTGCCAGCAGCGGGGGATTGGGAGGAAACACCATATATTTT
CDR3 protein: CASSGGLGGNTIYF

clone size: -
D gene: -
J gene: TRBJ1-4
V gene: TRBV7-8
CDR3 DNA: TGTGCCAGCAGCCGAACAGGGTTCCTTGAAAAACTGTTTTTT
CDR3 protein: CASSRTGFLEKLFF

clone size: -
D gene: -
J gene: TRBJ2-6
V gene: TRBV27
CDR3 DNA: TGTGCCAGCAGTTTGGGAGTTGGAGGGGTTTCCTCTGGGGCCAACGTCCTGACTTTC
CDR3 protein: CASSLGVGGVSSGANVLTF

clone size: -
D gene: TRBD2
J gene: TRBJ2-3
V gene: TRBV27
CDR3 DNA: TGTGCCAGCAGTGACGGGGGGACGCAGTATTTT
CDR3 protein: CASSDGGTQYF

clone size: -
D gene: TRBD1
J gene: TRBJ2-1
V gene: TRBV7-9
CDR3 DNA: TGTGCCAGCAGCTTACAGGGGGCTAGCCCCGCTAAGCAGTTCTTC
CDR3 protein: CASSLQGASPAKQFF

clone size: -
D gene: TRBD2
J gene: TRBJ2-3
V gene: TRBV5-1
CDR3 DNA: TGCGCCAGCAGCGTTGGATCGCTAGCGGGAGGCCTCTTCACAGATACGCAGTATTTT
CDR3 protein: CASSVGSLAGGLFTDTQYF

clone size: once
D gene: -
J gene: TRBJ2-1
V gene: TRBV19
CDR3 DNA: TGTGCCAGTAGTCTCAAAAGGACAGACACCTACAATGAGCAGTTCTTC
CDR3 protein: CASSLKRTDTYNEQFF

clone size: -
D gene: -
J gene: TRBJ2-4
V gene: TRBV4-1
CDR3 DNA: TGCGCCAGCAGCCCGGGACACCTAGCCAAAAACATTCAGTACTTC
CDR3 protein: CASSPGHLAKNIQYF

clone size: -
D gene: TRBD2
J gene: TRBJ2-1
V gene: TRBV27
CDR3 DNA: TGTGCCAGCAGCTTCAGGCGGGGGGGAAACAATGAGCAGTTCTTC
CDR3 protein: CASSFRRGGNNEQFF

clone size: -
D gene: -
J gene: TRBJ2-7
V gene: TRBV28
CDR3 DNA: TGTGCCAGCAGTTTACCCCTTGGCCTCTCCTACGAGCAGTACTTC
CDR3 protein: CASSLPLGLSYEQYF

clone size: -
D gene: TRBD1
J gene: TRBJ2-7
V gene: TRBV2
CDR3 DNA: TGTGCCAGCAGCGCCACAGGGGGCGTAAACGAGCAGTACTTC
CDR3 protein: CASSATGGVNEQYF

clone size: few
D gene: -
J gene: TRBJ1-5
V gene: TRBV19
CDR3 DNA: TGTGCCAGTAAGATCTCCGGACAGTATAGCAATCAGCCCCAGCATTTT
CDR3 protein: CASKISGQYSNQPQHF

clone size: -
D gene: TRBD1
J gene: TRBJ1-5
V gene: TRBV6-6
CDR3 DNA: TGTGCCAGCAAGGACAGGGTCAATCAGCCCCAGCATTTT
CDR3 protein: CASKDRVNQPQHF

clone size: -
D gene: -
J gene: TRBJ2-3
V gene: TRBV6-1
CDR3 DNA: TGTGCCAGCATCGGACTGCTTCCCCCAGATACGCAGTATTTT
CDR3 protein: CASIGLLPPDTQYF

clone size: once
D gene: TRBD1
J gene: TRBJ1-4
V gene: TRBV10-3
CDR3 DNA: TGTGCCATCAGTGCCGTCCCGGGACAGGGCCGAGGAGAAAAACTGTTTTTT
CDR3 protein: CAISAVPGQGRGEKLFF

clone size: -
D gene: TRBD1
J gene: TRBJ1-6
V gene: TRBV18
CDR3 DNA: TGTGCCAGCTCACCAGGACAGGGAAAAAATTCACCCCTCCACTTT
CDR3 protein: CASSPGQGKNSPLHF

clone size: -
D gene: TRBD1
J gene: TRBJ2-2
V gene: TRBV7-6
CDR3 DNA: TGTGCCAGCAGCCCCGGACAGGGCGGCACCGGGGAGCTGTTTTTT
CDR3 protein: CASSPGQGGTGELFF

clone size: -
D gene: TRBD2
J gene: TRBJ2-7
V gene: TRBV29-1
CDR3 DNA: TGCAGCGTCCCCGGACTAGCGGGAGGCCCCCTTTACGAGCAGTACTTC
CDR3 protein: CSVPGLAGGPLYEQYF

clone size: -
D gene: TRBD1
J gene: TRBJ1-5
V gene: TRBV10-3
CDR3 DNA: TGTGCCATCAGTCACGACAGGGGGTACCAGCCCCAGCATTTT
CDR3 protein: CAISHDRGYQPQHF